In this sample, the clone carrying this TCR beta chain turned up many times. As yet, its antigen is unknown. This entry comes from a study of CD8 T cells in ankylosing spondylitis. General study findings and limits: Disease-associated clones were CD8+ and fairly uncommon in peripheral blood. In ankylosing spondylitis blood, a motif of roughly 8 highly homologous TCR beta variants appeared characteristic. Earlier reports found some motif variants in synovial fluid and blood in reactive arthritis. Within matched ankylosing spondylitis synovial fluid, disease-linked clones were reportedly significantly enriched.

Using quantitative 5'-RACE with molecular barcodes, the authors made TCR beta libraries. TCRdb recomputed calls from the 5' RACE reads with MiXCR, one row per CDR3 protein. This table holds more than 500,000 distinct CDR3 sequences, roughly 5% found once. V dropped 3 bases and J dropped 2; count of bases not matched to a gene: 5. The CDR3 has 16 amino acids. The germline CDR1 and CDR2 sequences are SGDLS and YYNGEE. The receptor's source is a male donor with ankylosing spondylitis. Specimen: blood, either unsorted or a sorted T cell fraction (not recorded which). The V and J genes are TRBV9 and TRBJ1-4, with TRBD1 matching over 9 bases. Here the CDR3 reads CASSARTGVTNEKLFF. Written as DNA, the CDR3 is TGTGCCAGCAGCGCTCGGACAGGGGTGACTAATGAAAAACTGTTTTTT.